This TCR beta chain emerged from a study of T-cell reconstitution after alpha-beta-depleted transplantation in children. CDR1 is SGHDT and CDR2 is YYEEEE in the germline V gene. The V end was cut by 2 bases, the J end by 6 bases, with 10 bases between. CDR3 length equals 13 residues. This clonotype was found a few times. Preparation of the TCRbeta library involved a method that used unique molecular identifiers. TCRdb ran MiXCR on the PCR reads and lists one entry per CDR3 protein. The table has 450,000 to 600,000 distinct CDR3 sequences, approximately 32% seen once. The sequencing here drew on PBMCs from the stem cell graft donor, taken from the stem cell graft. This chain links TRBV5-6 with TRBJ2-3; TRBD2 is a possible D gene (5 bases). The sequence came from a human donor who donated a stem cell graft to a child with aplastic anemia. This CDR3 reads CASSFGLSDTQYF. Written as DNA, the CDR3 is TGTGCCAGCAGCTTCGGACTTTCGGATACGCAGTATTTT.